The T cell receptor beta chain under discussion was sequenced for a study of shared clonotypes between healthy human individuals. CDR1 is LGHNA, CDR2 YSLEER, per germline. The length of the CDR3 is 15 residues. Trimming shortened V by 1 base and J by 4 bases, and 13 bases separated the two germline ends. Profiling relied on immunoSEQ multiplex PCR, and the TCRdb table lists in-frame clones only, not all of them. The sample includes some 790,000 clones, over 60% seen only once; the top ten take under 2%. This clonotype originated in a woman younger than 45 in good health. The sequenced material came from memory CD4+ T cells sorted from blood. Subset noted: CD45RA-negative fraction. The V and J genes are TRBV4-3 and TRBJ1-2; D ambiguous. The CDR3 DNA reads TGCGCCAGCAGCCAAGGCGTTGGAGGCGGCTATGGCTACACCTTC. Protein sequence: CASSQGVGGGYGYTF.